This T cell receptor (beta chain) was obtained from a study of shared clonotypes between healthy human individuals. Study results and caveats: The low donor count limited represented genetic and exposure-history diversity. Large depth notwithstanding, sorted-subset sequencing proved incomplete by rarefaction. Non-shared clonotypes were found to have lower generation probabilities than the clonotypes that were shared by all four of the sorted-subset donors.

In the original analysis: Because ImmunoSEQ provided only junction sequences with no quality scores, the filtering differed. The repertoire was sequenced with immunoSEQ multiplex PCR; TCRdb's copy has only in-frame clones and lacks some. V, J and clone size reflect that table, while D and trimming were determined from the DNA. The sample lists 600,000 to 750,000 clones, 72% occurring once. This CDR3 spans 12 amino acids. The germline CDR1 and CDR2 sequences are GTSNPN and SVGIG (reference sequence). V dropped 4 bases and J dropped 7 bases, with 8 bases sitting between them. With respect to this clone: What it binds is not known.

Sequenced sample: memory CD4+ T cells sorted from blood. Subset meaning: CD45RA-negative fraction. This receptor was identified in a woman in her 30s in good health. The chain combines TRBV30 with TRBJ1-6; tentatively, D is TRBD1 (5 bases). The CDR3 nucleotides are TGTGCCTGGACGGGGGGGAATTCACCCCTCCACTTT. Its protein product is CAWTGGNSPLHF.